This TCR beta chain was identified in a study of radiation and T cells in renal cell carcinoma. Assay: immunoSEQ multiplex PCR; the TCRdb copy retains only in-frame clones and omits some. The sample includes 24,000 or so clones, around 57% of them seen just once. CDR1 SGDLS and CDR2 YYNGEE come from the germline V gene. The CDR3 is 13 residues long. Trimming took off 0 bases at V and 3 bases at J, with 6 bases between the two ends. This clone has a handful of counts. Its antigen remains unidentified. The treatment was: treatment-naive control, cytoreductive nephrectomy. The patient's renal cell carcinoma had clear cell pathology. Control tumor donors were a few females and ten to twelve males, median age roughly 57 years. Whole-study results and caveats: Dominant CDR3 motifs occupied more repertoire in irradiated than control tumors. Irradiated tumors had higher TCR clonality than control tumors.

The chain is built from TRBV9 and TRBJ1-1, with D possibly TRBD1 on 6 matching bases. The specimen comprised tumor tissue, sampled from a patient whose treatment was nephrectomy without radiotherapy. The clonotype was recovered from a human donor with renal cell carcinoma. The CDR3 here is CASSVEGDTEAFF. In DNA, the CDR3 is TGTGCCAGCAGCGTAGAGGGGGACACTGAAGCTTTCTTT.